This is a list of T cell receptor beta chains from one sample in a study of T-cell memory formation after mild COVID-19. Each CDR3 protein gets one entry after TCRdb re-called the 5' RACE reads with MiXCR. Of under 150,000 distinct CDR3 sequences listed, about 17% were seen once; the top ten hold over 11%. Specimen: PBMCs or a T cell subset sorted from them (not recorded which). The receptors here all came from an adult woman who had mild COVID-19 (a few samples of this study predate the infection). Cell type and time point are not known. CDR3s include the opening cysteine and the closing phenylalanine or tryptophan.

J | V | CDR3
TRBJ2-5 | TRBV9 | CASSVGTTLETQYF
TRBJ2-1 | TRBV7-2 | CASSAGLAYEQFF
TRBJ1-6 | TRBV7-9 | CASSLGPGQGDSPLHF
TRBJ2-3 | TRBV6-2/TRBV6-3 | CASSYGQGNPDTQYF
TRBJ2-1 | TRBV2 | CASSKDNEQFF
TRBJ2-7 | TRBV7-6 | CASSIETSAGYEQYF
TRBJ2-5 | TRBV15 | CATSRVRGRQEKTQYF
TRBJ1-2 | TRBV7-9 | CASSLAEGAFSGYTF
TRBJ2-7 | TRBV5-1 | CASSSMDRGYSYEQYF
TRBJ2-5 | TRBV7-6 | CASSLAYGAQETQYF
TRBJ1-1 | TRBV15 | CATSRDGGYTEAFF
TRBJ2-2 | TRBV19 | CASRPGLGLWTGELFF
TRBJ2-5 | TRBV7-2 | CASSLGGRQETQYF
TRBJ2-2 | TRBV9 | CASSVATSGRSTGELFF
TRBJ2-7 | TRBV3-1 | CASSHGTGGEQYF
TRBJ2-3 | TRBV2 | CATQTSGGASTDTQYF
TRBJ2-1 | TRBV24-1 | CATGGGRNDEQFF
TRBJ2-1 | TRBV10-3 | CAISGTSGGYNEQFF
TRBJ2-1 | TRBV21-1 | CASSYSGSSYNEQFF
TRBJ1-1 | TRBV6-5 | CASSYQGAGRRTEAFF
TRBJ2-1 | TRBV24-1 | CATSAGGIRYNEQFF
TRBJ2-3 | TRBV30 | CAWGQGSTDTQYF
TRBJ2-7 | TRBV27 | CASSPSTSYSYEQYF
TRBJ2-1 | TRBV7-3 | CASSPGGKTYNEQFF
TRBJ1-1 | TRBV12-3/TRBV12-4 | CASSANAGLEAFF
TRBJ1-4 | TRBV9 | CASSVGGQGHEKLFF
TRBJ1-1 | TRBV7-9 | CASSLAGPHTEAFF
TRBJ2-3 | TRBV7-3 | CASNSGGARDTQYF
TRBJ1-5 | TRBV9 | CASSVDSSSQPQHF
TRBJ2-1 | TRBV7-6 | CASSLEASGRAKDEQFF
TRBJ2-7 | TRBV7-9 | CASSSPGRTYEQYF
TRBJ2-4 | TRBV2 | CASTIRRGENIQYF
TRBJ1-2 | TRBV19 | CASSTSGTGYGYTF